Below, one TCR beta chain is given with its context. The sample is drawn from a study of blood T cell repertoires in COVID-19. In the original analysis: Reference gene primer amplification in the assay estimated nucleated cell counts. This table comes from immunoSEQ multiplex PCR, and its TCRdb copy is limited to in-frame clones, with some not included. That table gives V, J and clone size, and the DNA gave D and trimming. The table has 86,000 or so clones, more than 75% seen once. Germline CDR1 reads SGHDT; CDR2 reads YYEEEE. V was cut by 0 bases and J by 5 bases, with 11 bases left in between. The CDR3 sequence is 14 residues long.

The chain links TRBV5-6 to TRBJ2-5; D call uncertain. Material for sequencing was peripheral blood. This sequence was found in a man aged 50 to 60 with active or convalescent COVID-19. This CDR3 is CASSLGGFGETQYF. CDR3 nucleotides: TGTGCCAGCAGCTTGGGTGGGTTCGGGGAGACCCAGTACTTC.